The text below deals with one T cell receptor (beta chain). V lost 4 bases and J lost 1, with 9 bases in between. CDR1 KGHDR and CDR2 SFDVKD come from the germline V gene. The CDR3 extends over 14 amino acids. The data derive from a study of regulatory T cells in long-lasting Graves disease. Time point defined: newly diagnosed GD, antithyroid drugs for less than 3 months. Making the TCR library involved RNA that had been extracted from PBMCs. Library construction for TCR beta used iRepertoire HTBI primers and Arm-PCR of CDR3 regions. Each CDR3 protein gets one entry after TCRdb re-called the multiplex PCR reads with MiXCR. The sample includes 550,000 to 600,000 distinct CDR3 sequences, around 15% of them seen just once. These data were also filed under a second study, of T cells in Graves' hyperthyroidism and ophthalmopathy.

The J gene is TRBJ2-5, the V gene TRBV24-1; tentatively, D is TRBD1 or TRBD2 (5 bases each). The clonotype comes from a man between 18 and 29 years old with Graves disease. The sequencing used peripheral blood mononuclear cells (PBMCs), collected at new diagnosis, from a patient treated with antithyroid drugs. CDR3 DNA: TGTGCCACCAGTGAGGCCGGGACCCAAGAGACCCAGTACTTC. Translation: CATSEAGTQETQYF.